The rows below give T cell receptor beta chains drawn from one sample of a study of T cell repertoires in cytomegalovirus infection. TCRdb reanalysed the reads using MiXCR and keeps one entry per CDR3 protein. The sample gives approximately 770,000 distinct CDR3 sequences, approximately 32% of which show up once; roughly 14% is in the top ten. Their antigens are not known. The material sequenced was cultured CD8+ T cells from PBMCs, taken from culture after CMV antigen stimulation. Receptors originate from a human donor in good health (CMV status not recorded). Some clones in this sample may be carry-over from other donors' samples. Each CDR3 is given with its conserved first and last residue. Each record gives: D gene, V gene, clone size, CDR3 length, J gene, CDR3 protein, CDR3 DNA. A D gene is named only where the DNA matches it firmly. Clone size is not always given. Where it is, it says once, few, many or a class for expanded clones.

TRBD1	TRBV7-8	many	15	TRBJ2-7	CASSVGQNSPYEQYF	TGTGCCAGCAGCGTGGGACAGAACAGTCCCTACGAGCAGTACTTC
TRBD1	TRBV6-6	NA	18	TRBJ1-3	CATSFIQLGQGAGNTIYF	TGTGCCACCTCATTCATCCAATTGGGACAGGGGGCTGGAAACACCATATATTTT
NA	TRBV20-1	once	14	TRBJ2-1	CSAKVMSSYNEQFF	TGCAGTGCTAAGGTGATGAGCTCCTACAATGAGCAGTTCTTC
NA	TRBV14	NA	16	TRBJ2-3	CASSHGSIRRTDTQYF	TGTGCCAGCAGCCACGGGAGCATCCGGCGCACAGATACGCAGTATTTT
NA	TRBV29-1	few	11	TRBJ1-2	CSVGTPYGYTF	TGCAGCGTTGGCACACCCTATGGCTACACCTTC
NA	TRBV24-1	NA	16	TRBJ2-2	CATSDLRPSKIGELFF	TGTGCCACCAGTGATCTTAGACCATCAAAGATCGGGGAGCTGTTTTTT
NA	TRBV19	NA	15	TRBJ2-3	CASSIPVGGTDTQYF	TGTGCCAGTAGTATCCCTGTCGGGGGCACAGATACGCAGTATTTT
NA	TRBV7-9	few	12	TRBJ2-5	CASSRTAETQYF	TGTGCCAGCAGCAGGACAGCGGAGACCCAGTACTTC
TRBD1	TRBV29-1	NA	17	TRBJ2-7	CSVDSGSGTGGPNEQYF	TGCAGCGTTGATTCGGGGTCGGGGACAGGGGGTCCCAACGAGCAGTACTTC
TRBD2	TRBV6-1	few	16	TRBJ2-2	CASSRLAGGYTGELFF	TGTGCCAGCAGTCGACTAGCGGGGGGTTACACCGGGGAGCTGTTTTTT
NA	TRBV4-1	NA	15	TRBJ2-5	CASSQENLRLETQYF	TGCGCCAGCAGCCAAGAAAATCTCCGACTAGAGACCCAGTACTTC
NA	TRBV7-9	many	11	TRBJ2-1	CASSLVNEQFF	TGTGCCAGCAGCTTAGTCAATGAGCAGTTCTTC
TRBD2	TRBV27	few	18	TRBJ2-1	CASSSNPILAGGMGEQFF	TGTGCCAGCAGTTCCAACCCGATACTAGCGGGGGGAATGGGTGAGCAGTTCTTC
TRBD1	TRBV10-3	few	16	TRBJ1-1	CAISGGGDRHSVGAFF	TGTGCCATCAGTGGGGGTGGGGACAGACACTCGGTGGGAGCTTTCTTT
NA	TRBV6-1	NA	18	TRBJ1-4	CASSEWMIGGATNEKLFF	TGTGCCAGCAGTGAATGGATGATAGGAGGAGCAACTAATGAAAAACTGTTTTTT
NA	TRBV7-9	NA	16	TRBJ2-5	CASSVPGHPQVEAQYF	TGTGCCAGCAGCGTTCCGGGCCATCCTCAAGTGGAGGCCCAGTACTTC
TRBD1	TRBV7-9	few	13	TRBJ2-5	CASSNRGLETQYF	TGTGCCAGCAGCAACAGGGGGTTGGAGACCCAGTACTTC
NA	TRBV6-2/TRBV6-3	NA	18	TRBJ1-3	CASSYSMAGDTSGNTIYF	TGTGCCAGCAGTTACTCGATGGCCGGGGATACCTCTGGAAACACCATATATTTT
NA	TRBV6-5	few	12	TRBJ1-4	CASSSSNEKLFF	TGTGCCAGCAGTTCAAGTAATGAAAAACTGTTTTTT
NA	TRBV7-6	many	20	TRBJ1-6	CASSLLAGGSSPEYNSPLHF	TGTGCCAGCAGCTTACTGGCCGGGGGCAGTAGTCCCGAATATAATTCACCCCTCCACTTT
NA	TRBV7-9	few	16	TRBJ1-4	CASSPAAGRSREKLFF	TGTGCCAGCAGCCCCGCGGCGGGGCGGAGTCGCGAAAAACTGTTTTTT
NA	TRBV20-1	NA	15	TRBJ2-7	CSALETGKIPYEQYF	TGCAGTGCGTTAGAGACTGGAAAGATACCCTACGAGCAGTACTTC
NA	TRBV27	NA	14	TRBJ1-6	CASKMTLENSPLHF	TGTGCCAGCAAGATGACATTGGAAAATTCACCCCTCCACTTT
NA	TRBV6-5	NA	12	TRBJ1-2	CASSYRGDSYTF	TGTGCCAGCAGTTACAGAGGGGATAGCTACACCTTC
TRBD1	TRBV7-2	many	19	TRBJ2-5	CASSLKEGWGDRAQETQYF	TGTGCCAGCAGCTTAAAAGAGGGGTGGGGGGACAGGGCTCAAGAGACCCAGTACTTC
NA	TRBV27	few	14	TRBJ2-1	CATRTGLINNEQFF	TGTGCCACCAGAACAGGGTTAATTAACAATGAGCAGTTCTTC
NA	TRBV12-3/TRBV12-4	few	16	TRBJ2-1	CASSPPAGRPYNEQFF	TGTGCCAGCAGTCCCCCGGCGGGGAGACCCTACAATGAGCAGTTCTTC
NA	TRBV6-1	NA	15	TRBJ2-1	CASSLAQAKGDEQFF	TGTGCCAGCAGCTTGGCCCAGGCCAAAGGAGATGAGCAGTTCTTC
NA	TRBV10-2	once	15	TRBJ2-5	CASSEDMVPQETQYF	TGCGCCAGCAGTGAGGACATGGTACCGCAGGAGACCCAGTACTTC
TRBD1	TRBV7-6	NA	13	TRBJ1-1	CASAGTGGTEAFF	TGTGCCAGCGCGGGGACAGGGGGTACTGAAGCTTTCTTT
NA	TRBV10-3	once	12	TRBJ2-3	CAISDYTDTQYF	TGTGCCATCAGTGATTACACAGATACGCAGTATTTT
TRBD1	TRBV9	NA	16	TRBJ1-1	CASSVLAGQGNTEAFF	TGTGCCAGCAGCGTCCTTGCGGGACAGGGGAACACTGAAGCTTTCTTT
NA	TRBV13	NA	15	TRBJ1-2	CASSVGKPSSYGYTF	TGTGCCAGCAGCGTAGGCAAACCGTCTTCCTATGGCTACACCTTC
NA	TRBV6-6	NA	16	TRBJ1-1	CASSFSSETHPLGAFF	TGTGCCAGCAGTTTTTCAAGTGAGACACACCCGCTGGGAGCTTTCTTT
NA	TRBV7-3	NA	16	TRBJ2-1	CASSLAGLISYNEQFF	TGTGCCAGCAGCTTAGCAGGGTTAATATCCTACAATGAGCAGTTCTTC
NA	TRBV12-5	NA	17	TRBJ2-1	CASGFFHVTAPDNEQFF	TGTGCTAGTGGTTTTTTTCATGTCACAGCGCCGGACAATGAGCAGTTCTTC
NA	TRBV7-9	many	15	TRBJ1-3	CASSLGVSSGNTIYF	TGTGCCAGCAGCTTGGGGGTATCCTCTGGAAACACCATATATTTT
NA	TRBV27	few	18	TRBJ2-2	CASSLSHSTGLGTGELFF	TGTGCCAGCAGTTTATCACACTCAACAGGCTTGGGCACCGGGGAGCTGTTTTTT
TRBD2	TRBV7-8	few	13	TRBJ2-1	CASRGLSYNEQFF	TGTGCCAGCAGGGGACTATCCTACAATGAGCAGTTCTTC
NA	TRBV7-9	many	16	TRBJ1-4	CASSSFEREGNEKLFF	TGTGCCAGCAGCTCGTTTGAACGGGAGGGTAATGAAAAACTGTTTTTT
NA	TRBV19	many	12	TRBJ1-2	CASGSSRAGYTF	TGTGCCAGCGGGAGCTCCCGGGCTGGCTACACCTTC
TRBD1	TRBV7-9	NA	19	TRBJ2-2	CASSPYGTAFIANTGELFF	TGTGCCAGCAGCCCCTACGGGACAGCCTTTATCGCGAACACCGGGGAGCTGTTTTTT
TRBD2	TRBV7-2	many	16	TRBJ2-1	CASSSPGTSVWYEQFF	TGTGCCAGCAGCTCGCCCGGGACTAGCGTCTGGTATGAGCAGTTCTTC
NA	TRBV7-2	many	16	TRBJ2-3	CASSLVRGRSGGTQYF	TGTGCCAGCAGCTTAGTAAGGGGCCGTTCGGGTGGTACGCAGTATTTT
NA	TRBV2	NA	15	TRBJ1-5	CASSEPGGSNQPQHF	TGTGCCAGCAGTGAGCCCGGGGGTAGCAATCAGCCCCAGCATTTT
TRBD1	TRBV27	once	16	TRBJ2-3	CASTTGGLYGSDTQYF	TGTGCCAGCACGACAGGGGGCTTATATGGTAGTGATACGCAGTATTTT
TRBD1	TRBV7-8	many	15	TRBJ1-6	CASSLDGQGSSPLHF	TGTGCCAGCAGCTTAGATGGACAGGGCTCTTCACCCCTCCACTTT
NA	TRBV7-4	NA	13	TRBJ1-1	CASSSERDTEAFF	TGTGCCAGCAGCTCCGAGCGGGACACTGAAGCTTTCTTT
TRBD1	TRBV4-1	NA	17	TRBJ1-2	CASSQVPGQVLWYGYTF	TGCGCCAGCAGCCAAGTACCCGGACAGGTCCTATGGTATGGCTACACCTTC
NA	TRBV15	NA	13	TRBJ2-1	CATSRENDNEQFF	TGTGCCACCAGCAGAGAGAATGATAATGAGCAGTTCTTC
TRBD1	TRBV20-1	NA	14	TRBJ1-2	CSARARQGNYGYTF	TGCAGTGCTAGAGCTCGACAGGGCAACTATGGCTACACCTTC
NA	TRBV4-1	NA	15	TRBJ2-2	CASSRLQGPTGELFF	TGCGCCAGCAGCCGCTTACAGGGCCCTACCGGGGAGCTGTTTTTT
NA	TRBV5-6	NA	11	TRBJ1-1	CASSYRVEAFF	TGTGCCAGCAGCTACAGGGTTGAAGCTTTCTTT
NA	TRBV6-2/TRBV6-3	few	18	TRBJ1-2	CASSPYRGTELANYGYTF	TGTGCCAGCAGCCCCTACCGTGGAACAGAGTTAGCTAACTATGGCTACACCTTC
NA	TRBV19	NA	16	TRBJ1-2	CASRTAGTPTNYGYTF	TGTGCCAGTAGAACAGCCGGGACTCCTACTAACTATGGCTACACCTTC
NA	TRBV4-1	NA	15	TRBJ2-1	CASSQDAFGKNEQFF	TGCGCCAGCAGCCAAGATGCCTTTGGTAAGAATGAGCAGTTCTTC